This entry describes one TCR beta chain. The data derive from a study of blood T cell repertoires in COVID-19. Study background: In each case, the material was cDNA or gDNA derived from T cells, B-cell-depleted T cells, or PBMCs.

Germline loops: CDR1 KGHSH, CDR2 LQKENI. V lost 2 bases and J 8 bases, leaving 10 bases between the germline ends. The CDR3 totals 14 residues. Per the study methods: Using reference gene primer amplification, nucleated cell counts were estimated. This table comes from immunoSEQ multiplex PCR, and its TCRdb copy is limited to in-frame clones, with some not included. That table supplies the V and J calls and clone size; D and trimming were determined from the DNA. The sample records under 500,000 clones, approximately 90% being singletons. The cohort comprised adults aged 18 to 89 years residing in approximately 22 US areas.

This clonotype was sampled from a woman younger than 30 with acute COVID-19. The chain joins TRBV18 to TRBJ1-6, with a weak D call TRBD1 (5 bases). Sequencing was carried out using PBMCs or T cells enriched from blood (not recorded which). CDR3 amino acids: CASSPKGMDSPLHF. For the CDR3, the DNA is TGTGCCAGCTCACCAAAGGGGATGGATTCACCCCTCCACTTT.